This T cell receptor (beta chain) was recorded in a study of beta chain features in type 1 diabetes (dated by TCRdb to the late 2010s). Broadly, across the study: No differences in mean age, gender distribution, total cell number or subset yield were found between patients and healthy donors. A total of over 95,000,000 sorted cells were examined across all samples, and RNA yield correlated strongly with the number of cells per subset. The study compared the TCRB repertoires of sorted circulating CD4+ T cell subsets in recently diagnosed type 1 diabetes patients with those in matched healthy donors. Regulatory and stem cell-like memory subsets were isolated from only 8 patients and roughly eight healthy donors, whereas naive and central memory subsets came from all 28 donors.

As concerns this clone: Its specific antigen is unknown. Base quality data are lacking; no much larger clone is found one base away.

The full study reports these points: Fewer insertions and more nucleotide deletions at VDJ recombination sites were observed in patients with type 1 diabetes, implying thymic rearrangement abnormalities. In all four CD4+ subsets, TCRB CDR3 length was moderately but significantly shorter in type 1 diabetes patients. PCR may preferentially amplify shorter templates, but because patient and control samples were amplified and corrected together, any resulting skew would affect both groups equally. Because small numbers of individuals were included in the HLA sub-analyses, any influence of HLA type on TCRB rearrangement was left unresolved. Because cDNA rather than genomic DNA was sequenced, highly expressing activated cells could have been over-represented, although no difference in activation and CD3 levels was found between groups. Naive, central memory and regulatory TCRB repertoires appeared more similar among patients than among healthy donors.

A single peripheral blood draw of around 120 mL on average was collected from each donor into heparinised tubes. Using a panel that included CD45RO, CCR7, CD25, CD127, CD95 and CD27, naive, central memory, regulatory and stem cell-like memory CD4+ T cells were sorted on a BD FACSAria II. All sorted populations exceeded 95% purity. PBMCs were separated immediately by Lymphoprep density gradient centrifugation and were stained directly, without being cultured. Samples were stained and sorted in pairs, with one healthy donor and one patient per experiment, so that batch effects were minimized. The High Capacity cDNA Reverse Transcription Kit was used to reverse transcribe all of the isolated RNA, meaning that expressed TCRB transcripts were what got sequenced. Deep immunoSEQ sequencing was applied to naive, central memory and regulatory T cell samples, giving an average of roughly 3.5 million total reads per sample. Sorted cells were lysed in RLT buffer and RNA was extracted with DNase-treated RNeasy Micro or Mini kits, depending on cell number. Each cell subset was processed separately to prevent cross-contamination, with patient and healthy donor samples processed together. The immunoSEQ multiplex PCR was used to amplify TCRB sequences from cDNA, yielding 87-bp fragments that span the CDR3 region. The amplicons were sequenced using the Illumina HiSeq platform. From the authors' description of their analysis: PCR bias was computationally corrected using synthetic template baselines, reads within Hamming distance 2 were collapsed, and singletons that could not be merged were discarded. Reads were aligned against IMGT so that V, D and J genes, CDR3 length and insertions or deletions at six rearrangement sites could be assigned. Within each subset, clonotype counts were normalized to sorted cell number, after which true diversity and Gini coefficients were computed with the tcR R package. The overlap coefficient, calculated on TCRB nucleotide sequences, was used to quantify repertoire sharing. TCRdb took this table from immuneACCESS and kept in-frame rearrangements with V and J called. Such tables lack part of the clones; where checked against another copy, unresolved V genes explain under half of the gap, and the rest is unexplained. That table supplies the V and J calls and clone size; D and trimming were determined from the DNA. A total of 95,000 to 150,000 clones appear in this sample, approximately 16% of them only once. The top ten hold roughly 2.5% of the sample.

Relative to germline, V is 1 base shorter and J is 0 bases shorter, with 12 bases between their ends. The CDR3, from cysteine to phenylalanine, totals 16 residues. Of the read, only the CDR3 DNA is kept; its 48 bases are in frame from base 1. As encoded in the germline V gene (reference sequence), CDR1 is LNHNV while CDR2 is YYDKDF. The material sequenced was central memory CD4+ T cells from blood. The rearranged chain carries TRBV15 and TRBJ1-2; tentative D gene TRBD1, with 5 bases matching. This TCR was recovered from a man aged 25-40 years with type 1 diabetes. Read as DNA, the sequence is TGTGCCACCAGCAGAGGATACGACAGTGCTAACTATGGCTACACCTTC. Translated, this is CATSRGYDSANYGYTF.